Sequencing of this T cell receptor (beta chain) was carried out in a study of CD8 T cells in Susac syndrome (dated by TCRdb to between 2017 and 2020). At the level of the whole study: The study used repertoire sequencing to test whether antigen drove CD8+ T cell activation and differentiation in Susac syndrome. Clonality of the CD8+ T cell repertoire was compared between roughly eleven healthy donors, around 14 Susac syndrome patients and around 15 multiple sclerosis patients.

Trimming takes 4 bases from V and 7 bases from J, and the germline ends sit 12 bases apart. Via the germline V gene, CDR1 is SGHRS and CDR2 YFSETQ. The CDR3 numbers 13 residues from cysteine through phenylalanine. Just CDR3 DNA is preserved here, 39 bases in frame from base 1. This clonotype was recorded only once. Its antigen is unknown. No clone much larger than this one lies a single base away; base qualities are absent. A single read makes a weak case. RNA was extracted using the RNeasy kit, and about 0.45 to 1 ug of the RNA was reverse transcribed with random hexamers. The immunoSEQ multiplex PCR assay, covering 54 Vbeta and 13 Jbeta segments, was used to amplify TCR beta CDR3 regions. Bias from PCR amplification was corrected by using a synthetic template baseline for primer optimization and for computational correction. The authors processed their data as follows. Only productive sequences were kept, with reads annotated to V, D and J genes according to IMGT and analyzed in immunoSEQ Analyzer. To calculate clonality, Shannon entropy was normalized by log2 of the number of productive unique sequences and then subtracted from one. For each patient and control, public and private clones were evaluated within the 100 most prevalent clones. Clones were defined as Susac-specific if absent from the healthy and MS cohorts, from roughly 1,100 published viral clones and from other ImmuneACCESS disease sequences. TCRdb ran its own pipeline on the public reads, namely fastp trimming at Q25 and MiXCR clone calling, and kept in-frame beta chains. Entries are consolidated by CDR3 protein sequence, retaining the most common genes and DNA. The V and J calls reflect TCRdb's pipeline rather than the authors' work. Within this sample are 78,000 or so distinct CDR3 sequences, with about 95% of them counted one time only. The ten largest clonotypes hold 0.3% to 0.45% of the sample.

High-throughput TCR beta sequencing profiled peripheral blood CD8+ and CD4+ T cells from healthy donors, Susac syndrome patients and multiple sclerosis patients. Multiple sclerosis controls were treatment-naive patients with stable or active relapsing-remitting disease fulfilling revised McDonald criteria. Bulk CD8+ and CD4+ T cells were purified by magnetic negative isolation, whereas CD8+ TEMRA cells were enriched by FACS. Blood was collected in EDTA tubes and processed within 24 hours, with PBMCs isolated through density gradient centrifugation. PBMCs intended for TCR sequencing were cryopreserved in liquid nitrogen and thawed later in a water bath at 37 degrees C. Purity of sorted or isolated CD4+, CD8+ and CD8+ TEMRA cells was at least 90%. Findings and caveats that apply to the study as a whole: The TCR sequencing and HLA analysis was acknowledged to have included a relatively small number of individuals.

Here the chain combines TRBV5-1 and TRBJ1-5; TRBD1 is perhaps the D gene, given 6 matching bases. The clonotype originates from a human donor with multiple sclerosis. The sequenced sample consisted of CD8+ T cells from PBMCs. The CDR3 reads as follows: CASSKKGGQPQHF. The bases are TGCGCCAGCAGCAAAAAGGGGGGGCAGCCCCAGCATTTT.